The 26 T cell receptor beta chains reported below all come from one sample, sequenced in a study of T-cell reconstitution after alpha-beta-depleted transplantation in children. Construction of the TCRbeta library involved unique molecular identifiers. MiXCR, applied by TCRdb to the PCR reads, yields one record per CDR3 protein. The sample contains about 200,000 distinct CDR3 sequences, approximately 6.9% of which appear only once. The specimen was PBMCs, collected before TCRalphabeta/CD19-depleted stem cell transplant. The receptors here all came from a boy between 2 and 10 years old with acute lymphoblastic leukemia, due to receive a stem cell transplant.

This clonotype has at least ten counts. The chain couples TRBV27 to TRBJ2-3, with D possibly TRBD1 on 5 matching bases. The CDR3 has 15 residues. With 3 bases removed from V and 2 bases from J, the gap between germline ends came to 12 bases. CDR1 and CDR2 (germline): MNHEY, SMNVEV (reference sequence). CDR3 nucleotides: TGTGCCAGCAGTTTTAGCTTAGGGGCCACAGATACGCAGTATTTT. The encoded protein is CASSFSLGATDTQYF.

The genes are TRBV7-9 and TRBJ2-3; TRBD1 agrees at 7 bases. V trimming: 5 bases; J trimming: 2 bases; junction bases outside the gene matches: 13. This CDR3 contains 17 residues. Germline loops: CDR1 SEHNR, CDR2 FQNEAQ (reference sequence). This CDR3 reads CASSVVWDSGFTDTQYF. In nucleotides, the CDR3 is TGTGCCAGCAGCGTTGTATGGGACAGTGGATTCACAGATACGCAGTATTTT.

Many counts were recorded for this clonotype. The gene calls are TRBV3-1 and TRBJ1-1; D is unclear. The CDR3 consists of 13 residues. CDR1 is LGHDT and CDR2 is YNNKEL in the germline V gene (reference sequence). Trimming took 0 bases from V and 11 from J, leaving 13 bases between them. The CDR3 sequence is CASSQDLRRGAFF. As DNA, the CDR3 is TGTGCCAGCAGCCAAGATCTGAGAAGAGGGGCTTTCTTT.

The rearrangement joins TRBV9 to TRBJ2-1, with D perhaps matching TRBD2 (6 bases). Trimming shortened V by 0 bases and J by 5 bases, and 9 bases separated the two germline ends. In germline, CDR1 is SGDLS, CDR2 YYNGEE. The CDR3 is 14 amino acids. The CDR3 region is CASSVDGGHNEQFF. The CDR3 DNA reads TGTGCCAGCAGCGTAGACGGGGGACACAATGAGCAGTTCTTC.

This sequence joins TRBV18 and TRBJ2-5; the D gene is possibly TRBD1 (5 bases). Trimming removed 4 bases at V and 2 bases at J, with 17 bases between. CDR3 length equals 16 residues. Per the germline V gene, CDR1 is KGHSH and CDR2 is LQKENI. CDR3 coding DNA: TGTGCCAGCTCACTCCAATTGACAGCCCATCAAGAGACCCAGTACTTC. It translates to CASSLQLTAHQETQYF.

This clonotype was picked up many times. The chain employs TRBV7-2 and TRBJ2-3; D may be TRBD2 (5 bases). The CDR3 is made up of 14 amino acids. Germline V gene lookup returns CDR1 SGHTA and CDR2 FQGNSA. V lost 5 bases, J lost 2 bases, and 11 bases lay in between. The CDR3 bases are TGTGCCAGCAGCGTTCGGGGTCTCACAGATACGCAGTATTTT. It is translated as CASSVRGLTDTQYF. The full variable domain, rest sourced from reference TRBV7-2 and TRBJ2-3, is GAGVSQSPSNKVTEKGKDVELRCDPISGHTALYWYRQSLGQGLEFLIYFQGNSAPDKSGLPSDRFSAERTGGSVSTLTIQRTQQEDSAVYLCASSVRGLTDTQYFGPGTRLTVL.

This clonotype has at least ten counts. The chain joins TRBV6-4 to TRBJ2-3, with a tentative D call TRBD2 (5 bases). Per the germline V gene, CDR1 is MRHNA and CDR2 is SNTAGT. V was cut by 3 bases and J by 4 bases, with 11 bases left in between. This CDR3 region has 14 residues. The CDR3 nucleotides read TGTGCCAGCAGTGAAGGGCGGGCGGCAGATACGCAGTATTTT. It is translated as CASSEGRAADTQYF.

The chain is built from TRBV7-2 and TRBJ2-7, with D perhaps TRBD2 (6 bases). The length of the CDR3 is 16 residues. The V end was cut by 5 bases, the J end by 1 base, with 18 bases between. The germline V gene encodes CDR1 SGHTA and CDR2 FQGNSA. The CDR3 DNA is TGTGCCAGCAGCGCTAGAAAAATAGCGGATTCCTACGAGCAGTACTTC. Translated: CASSARKIADSYEQYF.

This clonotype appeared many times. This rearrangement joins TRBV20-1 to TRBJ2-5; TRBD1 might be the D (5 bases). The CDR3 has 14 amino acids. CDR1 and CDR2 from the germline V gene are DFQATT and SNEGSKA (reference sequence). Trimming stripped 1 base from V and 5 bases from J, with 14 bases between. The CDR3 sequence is CSARASTVWETQYF. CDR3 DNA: TGCAGTGCTAGAGCCTCGACAGTCTGGGAGACCCAGTACTTC.

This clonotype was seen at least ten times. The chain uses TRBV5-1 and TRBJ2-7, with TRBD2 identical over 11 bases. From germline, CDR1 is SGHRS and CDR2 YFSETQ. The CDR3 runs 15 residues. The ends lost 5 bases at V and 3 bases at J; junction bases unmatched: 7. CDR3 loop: CASRLGTSGNYEQYF. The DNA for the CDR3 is TGCGCCAGCAGGCTCGGGACTAGCGGAAACTACGAGCAGTACTTC. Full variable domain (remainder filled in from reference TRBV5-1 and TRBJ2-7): KAGVTQTPRYLIKTRGQQVTLSCSPISGHRSVSWYQQTPGQGLQFLFEYFSETQRNKGNFPGRFSGRQFSNSRSEMNVSTLELGDSALYLCASRLGTSGNYEQYFGPGTRLTVT.

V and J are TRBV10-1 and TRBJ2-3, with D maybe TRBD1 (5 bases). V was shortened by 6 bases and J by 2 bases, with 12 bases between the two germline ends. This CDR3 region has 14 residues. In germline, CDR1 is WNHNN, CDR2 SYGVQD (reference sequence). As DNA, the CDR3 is TGCGCCAGCAGCCAAACAGGAAACACAGATACGCAGTATTTT. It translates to CASSQTGNTDTQYF.

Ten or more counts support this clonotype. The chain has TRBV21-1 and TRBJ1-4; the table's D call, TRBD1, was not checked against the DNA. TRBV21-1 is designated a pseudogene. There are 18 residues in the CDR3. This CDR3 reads CASSSLERRRQGDEKLFF. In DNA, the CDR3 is TGTGCCAGCAGCAGTTTGGAACGACGGCGACAGGGTGATGAAAAACTGTTTTTT.

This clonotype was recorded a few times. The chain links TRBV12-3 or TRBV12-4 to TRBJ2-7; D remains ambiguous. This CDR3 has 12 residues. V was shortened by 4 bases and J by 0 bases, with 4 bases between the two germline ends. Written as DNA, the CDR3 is TGTGCCAGCAGTTGGAGCTCCTACGAGCAGTACTTC. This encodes CASSWSSYEQYF.

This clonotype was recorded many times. CDR3 amino acids: CAISDPGQAGANVLTF. DNA for the CDR3: TGTGCCATCAGTGATCCCGGACAGGCTGGGGCCAACGTCCTGACTTTC. The chain has TRBV10-3 and TRBJ2-6, with 7 bases aligning to TRBD1. V lost 3 bases, J lost 2 bases, and 4 bases stayed unmatched. From germline, CDR1 is ENHRY and CDR2 SYGVKD. This CDR3 has 16 residues.

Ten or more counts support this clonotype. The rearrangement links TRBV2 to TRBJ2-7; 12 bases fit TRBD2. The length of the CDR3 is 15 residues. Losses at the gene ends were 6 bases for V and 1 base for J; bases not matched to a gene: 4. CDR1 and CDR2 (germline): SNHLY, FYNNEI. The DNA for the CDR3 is TGTGCCAGCAGCCCCGGACTAGCGGGATCCTACGAGCAGTACTTC. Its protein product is CASSPGLAGSYEQYF.

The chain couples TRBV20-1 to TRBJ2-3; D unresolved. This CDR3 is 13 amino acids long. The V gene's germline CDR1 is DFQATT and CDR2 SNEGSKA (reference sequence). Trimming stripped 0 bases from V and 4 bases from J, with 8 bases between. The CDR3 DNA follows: TGCAGTGCTAGAGACTCCCCTTCAGATACGCAGTATTTT. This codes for CSARDSPSDTQYF.

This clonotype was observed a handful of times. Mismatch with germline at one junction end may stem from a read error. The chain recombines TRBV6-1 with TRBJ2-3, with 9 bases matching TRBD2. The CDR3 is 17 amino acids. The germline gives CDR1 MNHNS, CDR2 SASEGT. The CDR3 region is CASSKAPVAGATDTQYF. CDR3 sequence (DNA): TGTGCCAGCAGTAAAGCCCCAGTAGCGGGAGCCACAGATACGCAGTATTTT.

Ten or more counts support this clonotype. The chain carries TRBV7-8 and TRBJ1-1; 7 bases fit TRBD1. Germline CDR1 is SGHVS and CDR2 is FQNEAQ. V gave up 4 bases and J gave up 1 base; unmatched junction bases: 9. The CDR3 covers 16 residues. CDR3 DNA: TGTGCCAGCAGCTCGACCGTTGACAGGGAGAACACTGAAGCTTTCTTT. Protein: CASSSTVDRENTEAFF.

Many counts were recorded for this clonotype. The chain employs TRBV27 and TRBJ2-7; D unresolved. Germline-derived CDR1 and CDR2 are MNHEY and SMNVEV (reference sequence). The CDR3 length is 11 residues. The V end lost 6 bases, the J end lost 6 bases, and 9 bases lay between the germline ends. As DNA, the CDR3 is TGTGCCAGCAGGGATTTAGGCGAGCAGTACTTC. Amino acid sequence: CASRDLGEQYF.

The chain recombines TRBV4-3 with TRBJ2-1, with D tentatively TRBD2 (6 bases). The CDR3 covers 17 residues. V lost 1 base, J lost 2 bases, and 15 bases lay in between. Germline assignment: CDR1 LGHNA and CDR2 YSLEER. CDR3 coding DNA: TGCGCCAGCAGCCAAGGGAGTGGGCTAGCGACCTACAATGAGCAGTTCTTC. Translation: CASSQGSGLATYNEQFF.

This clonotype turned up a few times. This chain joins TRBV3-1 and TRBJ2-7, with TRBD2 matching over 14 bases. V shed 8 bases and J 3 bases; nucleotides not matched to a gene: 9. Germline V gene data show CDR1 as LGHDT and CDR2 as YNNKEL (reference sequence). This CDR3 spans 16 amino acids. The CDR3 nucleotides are TGTGCCAGCGAGGGACTAGCGGGGGCCCAAGTCTACGAGCAGTACTTC. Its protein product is CASEGLAGAQVYEQYF.

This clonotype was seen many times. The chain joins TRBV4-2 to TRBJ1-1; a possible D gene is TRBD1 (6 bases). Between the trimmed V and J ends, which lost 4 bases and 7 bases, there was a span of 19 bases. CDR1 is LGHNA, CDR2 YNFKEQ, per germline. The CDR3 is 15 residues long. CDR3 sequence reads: CASSRPPKTGDEAFF. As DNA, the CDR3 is TGTGCCAGCAGCCGACCTCCGAAGACAGGAGATGAAGCTTTCTTT.

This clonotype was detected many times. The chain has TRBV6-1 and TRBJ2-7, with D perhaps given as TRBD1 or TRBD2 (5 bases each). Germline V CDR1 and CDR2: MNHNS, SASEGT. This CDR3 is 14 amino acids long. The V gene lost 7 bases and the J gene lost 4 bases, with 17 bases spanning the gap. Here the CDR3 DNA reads TGTGCCAGCACCGGGACGCCTGGAGCGTACGAGCAGTACTTC. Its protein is CASTGTPGAYEQYF.

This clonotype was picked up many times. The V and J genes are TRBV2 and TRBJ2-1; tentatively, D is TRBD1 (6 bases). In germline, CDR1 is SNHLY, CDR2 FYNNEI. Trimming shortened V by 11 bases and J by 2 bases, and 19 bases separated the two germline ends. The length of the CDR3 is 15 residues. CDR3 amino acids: CAQQGQGRTYNEQFF. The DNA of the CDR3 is TGTGCCCAGCAGGGCCAGGGGCGAACCTACAATGAGCAGTTCTTC.

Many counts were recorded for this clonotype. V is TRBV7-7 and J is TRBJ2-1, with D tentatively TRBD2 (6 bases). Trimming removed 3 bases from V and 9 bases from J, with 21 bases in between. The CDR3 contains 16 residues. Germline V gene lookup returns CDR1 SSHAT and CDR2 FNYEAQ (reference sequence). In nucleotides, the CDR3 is TGTGCCAGCAGCTTGGGAGGACCCGCCGGAGTGGGTGAGCAGTTCTTC. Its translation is CASSLGGPAGVGEQFF.

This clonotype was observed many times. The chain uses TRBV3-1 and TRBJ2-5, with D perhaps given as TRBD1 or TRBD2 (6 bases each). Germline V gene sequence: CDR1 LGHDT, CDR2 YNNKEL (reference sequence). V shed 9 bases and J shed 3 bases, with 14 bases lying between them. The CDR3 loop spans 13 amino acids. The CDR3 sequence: CASSRGTKETQYF. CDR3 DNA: TGTGCCAGTTCCCGGGGGACAAAAGAGACCCAGTACTTC.